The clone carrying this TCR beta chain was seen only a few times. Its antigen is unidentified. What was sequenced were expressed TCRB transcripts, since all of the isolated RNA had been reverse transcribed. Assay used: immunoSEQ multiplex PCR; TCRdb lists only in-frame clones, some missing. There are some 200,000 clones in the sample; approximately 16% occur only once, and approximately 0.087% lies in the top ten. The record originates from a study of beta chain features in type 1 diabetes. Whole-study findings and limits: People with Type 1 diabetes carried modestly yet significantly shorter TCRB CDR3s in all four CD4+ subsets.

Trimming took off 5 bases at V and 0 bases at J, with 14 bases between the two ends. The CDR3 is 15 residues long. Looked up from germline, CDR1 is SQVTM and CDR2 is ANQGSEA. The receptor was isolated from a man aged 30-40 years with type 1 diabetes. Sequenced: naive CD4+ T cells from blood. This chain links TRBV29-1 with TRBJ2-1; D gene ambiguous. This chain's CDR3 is CSVSGLLLSYNEQFF. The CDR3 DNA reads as TGCAGCGTTTCCGGCCTACTTCTCTCCTACAATGAGCAGTTCTTC.